This T cell receptor (beta chain) was obtained from a study of technical replicates of blood from a few donors. This table comes from immunoSEQ multiplex PCR, and its TCRdb copy is limited to in-frame clones, with some not included. The data contain 100,000 or so clones, 90% to 95% of them singletons. Sequences were obtained from T cells isolated from PBMCs. The origin of this receptor is a human donor in good health.

The CDR3 region is CASSFTSTSGKKETQYF. Written as DNA, the CDR3 is TGTGCCAGCAGCTTTACTTCTACTAGCGGGAAAAAAGAGACCCAGTACTTC. This rearrangement joins TRBV5-6 to TRBJ2-5; 10 bases line up with TRBD2. This CDR3 has 17 residues. The V gene's germline CDR1 is SGHDT and CDR2 YYEEEE. The V and J ends lost 2 bases and 3 bases, in that order; junction bases with no gene match: 10.